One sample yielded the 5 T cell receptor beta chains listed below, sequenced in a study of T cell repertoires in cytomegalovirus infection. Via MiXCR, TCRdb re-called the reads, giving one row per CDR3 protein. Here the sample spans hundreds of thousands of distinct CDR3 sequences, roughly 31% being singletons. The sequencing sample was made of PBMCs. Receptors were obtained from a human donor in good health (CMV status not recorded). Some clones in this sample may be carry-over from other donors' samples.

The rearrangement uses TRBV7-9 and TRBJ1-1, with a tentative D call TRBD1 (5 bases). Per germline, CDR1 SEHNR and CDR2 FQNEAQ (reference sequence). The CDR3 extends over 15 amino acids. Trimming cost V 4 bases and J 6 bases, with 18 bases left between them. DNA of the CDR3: TGTGCCAGCAGCTCACCCGTCCCTGGGGCTGCTGAAGCTTTCTTT. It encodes CASSSPVPGAAEAFF.

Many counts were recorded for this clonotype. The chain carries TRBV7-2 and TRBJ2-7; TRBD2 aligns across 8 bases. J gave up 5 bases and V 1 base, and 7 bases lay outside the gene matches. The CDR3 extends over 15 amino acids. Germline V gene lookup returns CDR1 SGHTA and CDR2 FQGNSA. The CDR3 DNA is TGTGCCAGCAGCTTAGAGGTAGCGGGGTGGCACGAGCAGTACTTC. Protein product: CASSLEVAGWHEQYF.

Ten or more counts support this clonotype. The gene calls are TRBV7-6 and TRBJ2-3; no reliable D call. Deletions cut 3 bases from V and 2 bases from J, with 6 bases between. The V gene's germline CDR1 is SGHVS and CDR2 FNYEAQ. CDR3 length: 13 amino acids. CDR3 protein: CASSFPVTDTQYF. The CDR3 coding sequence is TGTGCCAGCAGCTTCCCCGTCACAGATACGCAGTATTTT.

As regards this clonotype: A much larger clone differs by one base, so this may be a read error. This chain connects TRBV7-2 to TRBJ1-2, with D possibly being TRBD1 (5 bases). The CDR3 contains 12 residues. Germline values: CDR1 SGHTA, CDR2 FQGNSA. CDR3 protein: CAGSRDNYGYTF. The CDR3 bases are TGTGCCGGCAGCAGGGATAACTATGGCTACACCTTC.

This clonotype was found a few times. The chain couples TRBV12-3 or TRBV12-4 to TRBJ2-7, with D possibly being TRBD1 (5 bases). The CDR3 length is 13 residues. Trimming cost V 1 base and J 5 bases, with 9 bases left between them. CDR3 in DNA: TGTGCCAGCAGTTTAGGACAGTGGGACGAGCAGTACTTC. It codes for CASSLGQWDEQYF.